The T cell receptor beta chain under discussion was sequenced for a study of blood T cell repertoires in COVID-19 (dated by TCRdb to about 2020). As for the study more broadly: Collaborator samples came from the United States, Italy and Spain and covered acute and convalescent phases of COVID-19. The material from the prospective study consisted of cDNA or gDNA derived from T cells, B-cell-depleted T cells, or PBMCs. The dataset comprised deeply sampled blood TCRbeta repertoires from subjects exposed to, actively infected with, or recovered from COVID-19. The repertoires were made available in a free public database intended to serve as a resource for research on the immune response to SARS-CoV-2. The samples were drawn from the first 160 participants of the ongoing ImmuneRACE study and from 950 to 1,500 subjects provided by 6 global collaborators. A de-identified subject ID, COVID-19 status, age in years and sex were almost always included in the sample metadata. Where HLA class I and class II types were available, the types were taken from metadata supplied by the sample provider, not from assay-based typing. Study-level results and caveats: The quantity of clinical and demographic metadata differed by source and by participant and was supplied without curation.

Trimming at the junction amounts to 2 bases on V and 4 bases on J, and the germline ends lie 13 bases apart. CDR1 and CDR2 were assigned from the germline V gene as SGHTA and FQGNSA. From its cysteine to its phenylalanine, the CDR3 spans 15 amino acids. The only DNA kept is the CDR3, 45 bases in frame from the first base. Participants in the prospective study were enrolled through a virtual design, were aged roughly 18 to 100 years, and lived in under 25 United States geographic areas. Cohort assignment in the prospective study relied on participant-reported clinical history from a screening survey and a study questionnaire. Recovered participants in ImmuneRACE Cohort 3 were defined by two consecutive negative NP/OP PCR tests, clearance by a healthcare professional, or resolution of symptoms. Mobile phlebotomists in the prospective study collected whole blood, serum and a nasopharyngeal or oropharyngeal swab from every participant. Prospective study participants could optionally give additional blood draws and questionnaires over an approximately 2-month period. Prospective study blood samples were shipped either frozen or at room temperature before DNA extraction.

The immunoSEQ Assay, a bias-controlled multiplex PCR, was used to amplify TCRbeta CDR3 regions from genomic DNA. The original methods were these. The number of nucleated cells in each sample was estimated by amplification of reference gene primers within the assay. Sequence reads were collapsed and filtered to measure the absolute abundance of every unique TCRbeta CDR3 rearrangement. For each sample, productive Simpson clonality was calculated as the square root of Simpson's diversity index over productive rearrangements. TCRdb re-hosts the immuneACCESS table, in-frame sequences only. Its copies lack some clones; in the studies checked, an unresolved V gene accounts for under half of them, and the cause for the rest is not known. The DNA was the basis for D and trimming; V, J and clone size are from that table. Recorded for this sample are 150,000 to 200,000 clones; around four fifths of them occurred a single time. The leading ten clones occupy 10% to 15% of the sample.

Remarks on this clone: The clone's antigen remains unknown. There are no base qualities to consult, and no much larger clone falls within one base.

This TCR came from a woman aged 60-75 years who had recovered from COVID-19. Sequencing used PBMCs or T cells enriched from blood (not recorded which). The chain couples TRBV7-2 to TRBJ2-3, with an unclear D gene assignment. CDR3 sequence: CASSLSVHPSDTQYF. The DNA sequence follows: TGTGCCAGCAGCTTATCAGTACACCCATCAGATACGCAGTATTTT.